This T cell receptor beta chain was documented in a study of beta chain features in type 1 diabetes. Points on this clone: Its antigen is unidentified.

General study findings and limits: Compared to healthy donors, patients appeared to have naive, central memory and Treg TCRB repertoires that were more alike. Type 1 diabetes patients had moderately but significantly shorter TCRB CDR3s in all four CD4+ subsets. Individuals with type 1 diabetes displayed fewer insertions and more deletions at VDJ junctions.

The ends lost 4 bases at V and 8 bases at J; junction bases unmatched: 6. The CDR3 length is 13 residues. In germline, CDR1 is SGHNT, CDR2 YYREEE (reference sequence). What was sequenced were expressed TCRB transcripts, since all of the isolated RNA had been reverse transcribed. Method: immunoSEQ multiplex PCR; TCRdb's copy keeps in-frame clones and lacks some. The sample holds 53,000 or so clones, around 60% seen once. This sequence originates from a woman between 25 and 40 years old with type 1 diabetes. This chain joins TRBV5-4 and TRBJ1-1; 9 bases agree with TRBD1. Sequencing input: stem cell memory CD4+ T cells from blood. Written as DNA, the CDR3 is TGTGCCAGCAGCCGAGGACAGGGGTTGGAAGCTTTCTTT. This encodes CASSRGQGLEAFF.